This T cell receptor beta chain was observed in a study of graft-versus-host responses after intestinal transplantation. Study overall: Transplantation in recipients was multivisceral, liver-intestinal, or isolated intestinal. Each patient got anti-thymocyte globulin induction, then tacrolimus and steroids for roughly 3 years.

With respect to this clone: The antigen remains undetermined.

The CDR3 totals 14 residues. Trimming shortened V by 5 bases and J by 0 bases, and 11 bases separated the two germline ends. Germline CDR1 and CDR2: MNHEY and SVGAGI. Repertoires were generated with immunoSEQ multiplex PCR, while TCRdb's copy carries only in-frame clones and drops some. The table records 100,000 to 120,000 clones, over 85% of them present only once. The V and J genes are TRBV6-5 and TRBJ2-7; D is unresolved. The material was unstimulated CD8+ T cells sorted from spleen or lymph node cells, obtained before intestinal transplant. The source is a human donor who received an intestinal transplant. The CDR3 nucleotides are TGTGCCAGCAGTGAAGGACCTGGCTCCTACGAGCAGTACTTC. Residues: CASSEGPGSYEQYF.